These 25 T cell receptor beta chains originate from one sample sequenced in a study of blood T cell repertoires in COVID-19. Sequencing used immunoSEQ multiplex PCR; TCRdb keeps in-frame clones, though not all of them. The table has approximately 220,000 clones, 84% seen once. Sequencing was carried out using peripheral blood. The receptors shown here come from a woman aged 25 to 39 who had recovered from COVID-19.

This clone has a single count. This sequence joins TRBV5-4 and TRBJ2-5; TRBD2 matches at 7 bases. The V gene end was trimmed by 0 bases and the J gene end by 5 bases; junction bases not matched to a gene: 16. The V gene's germline CDR1 is SGHNT and CDR2 YYREEE (reference sequence). The CDR3 totals 18 residues. As DNA, the CDR3 is TGTGCCAGCAGCTTGGGGGCGGGAGTAACGTTGCAAGGGGAGACCCAGTACTTC. The encoded protein is CASSLGAGVTLQGETQYF.

The chain is built from TRBV2 and TRBJ2-5, with a weak D call TRBD1 (6 bases). V was pared by 7 bases and J by 7 bases, with 13 bases between. Germline V lookup: CDR1 SNHLY, CDR2 FYNNEI. The CDR3 spans 12 residues. The CDR3 nucleotides are TGTGCCAGCATGGGGACAAGCCGGACCCAGTACTTC. It translates to CASMGTSRTQYF.

The J gene is TRBJ1-1, the V gene TRBV6-6; D unresolved. V was shortened by 4 bases and J by 9 bases, with 12 bases between the two germline ends. Germline assignment: CDR1 MNHNY and CDR2 SVGAGI (reference sequence). The CDR3 has 12 residues. The CDR3 coding sequence is TGTGCCAGCAGTTCCTCGACCGGGAAAGCTTTCTTT. It is translated as CASSSSTGKAFF.

This clone was seen a single time. This rearrangement joins TRBV13 to TRBJ1-5, with D hard to call. Germline V gives CDR1 PRHDT, CDR2 FYEKMQ (reference sequence). Trimming left V 0 bases short and J 4 bases short, with 10 bases between. CDR3 length: 15 amino acids. For the CDR3, the DNA is TGTGCCAGCAGCTTAGGCCTGTCCGGGAATCAGCCCCAGCATTTT. Its protein product is CASSLGLSGNQPQHF.

The V gene is TRBV2, the J gene TRBJ2-2, with D uncertain. With 2 bases removed from V and 0 bases from J, the gap between germline ends came to 10 bases. CDR1 is SNHLY, CDR2 FYNNEI, per germline. The length of the CDR3 is 16 residues. CDR3 DNA sequence: TGTGCCAGCAGTGAATTCGAGGCAGCGAACACCGGGGAGCTGTTTTTT. It codes for CASSEFEAANTGELFF.

The gene calls are TRBV5-4 and TRBJ2-5, with 8 positions matching TRBD1. V shed 5 bases and J 0 bases; nucleotides not matched to a gene: 9. CDR3 length: 16 residues. CDR1 SGHNT and CDR2 YYREEE come from the germline V gene (reference sequence). The CDR3 DNA reads TGTGCCAGCAGGCGGGCAGCGGACAGGGACCAAGAGACCCAGTACTTC. Its translation: CASRRAADRDQETQYF.

The chain employs TRBV18 and TRBJ2-5; 9 nucleotides line up with TRBD1. CDR1 and CDR2 (germline): KGHSH, LQKENI. Germline trimming cut 2 bases from V and 4 bases from J; bases unmatched to any gene: 11. The CDR3 runs to 17 residues. The CDR3 coding sequence is TGTGCCAGCTCACCAGCGGGACAGGGACCTTGGGGAGAGACCCAGTACTTC. This encodes CASSPAGQGPWGETQYF.

V usage is TRBV27 and J usage is TRBJ2-5; D possibly corresponds to TRBD1 (6 bases). Germline values: CDR1 MNHEY, CDR2 SMNVEV (reference sequence). Trimming shortened V by 1 base and J by 2 bases, and 14 bases separated the two germline ends. The CDR3 consists of 16 residues. CDR3 residues: CASSLFAQGPQETQYF. The DNA for the CDR3 is TGTGCCAGCAGTTTATTCGCGCAGGGGCCTCAAGAGACCCAGTACTTC.

This clone showed up just once. The chain recombines TRBV28 with TRBJ2-1, with 11 bases matching TRBD2. V gave up 7 bases and J gave up 15 bases; unmatched junction bases: 14. The CDR3 has 14 amino acids. Germline V gene sequence: CDR1 MDHEN, CDR2 SYDVKM. CDR3 nucleotides: TGTGCCAGCACCGGCCAGTTACTAGCGGGAGTTCCGTTCTTC. Translating it yields CASTGQLLAGVPFF.

The V gene is TRBV11-2, the J gene TRBJ2-5; TRBD2 matches at 12 bases. Germline CDR1 reads SGHAT; CDR2 reads FQNNGV. This CDR3 region has 14 residues. V was pared by 5 bases and J by 4 bases, with 2 bases of the junction left unmatched. The DNA of the CDR3 is TGTGCCAGCAGCCGGACTAGCGGGATAGAGACCCAGTACTTC. Its translation: CASSRTSGIETQYF.

The V gene is TRBV11-2, the J gene TRBJ2-7; 10 nucleotides line up with TRBD2. This CDR3 is 14 amino acids long. V shed 0 bases, J shed 4 bases, and the junction held 0 bases outside the gene matches. CDR1 SGHAT and CDR2 FQNNGV come from the germline V gene. The CDR3 sequence: CASSLELAGYEQYF. CDR3 nucleotides: TGTGCCAGCAGCTTAGAACTAGCGGGGTACGAGCAGTACTTC.

This chain links TRBV15 with TRBJ2-7; D possibly corresponds to TRBD2 (6 bases). CDR1 and CDR2 (germline): LNHNV, YYDKDF (reference sequence). The CDR3 sequence is 18 residues long. The ends were cut back, 9 bases at V and 4 bases at J, with 31 bases in the middle. CDR3 sequence reads: CATSTGIPSGPEGYEQYF. The CDR3, as DNA: TGTGCCACAAGTACCGGGATTCCAAGCGGACCGGAGGGATACGAGCAGTACTTC.

The chain recombines TRBV30 with TRBJ2-7; maybe TRBD1 (6 bases). In germline, CDR1 is GTSNPN, CDR2 SVGIG (reference sequence). This CDR3 has 14 amino acids. The V end was cut by 2 bases, the J end by 2 bases, with 13 bases between. The CDR3 region is CAWSWGTKPYEQYF. The CDR3 nucleotides are TGTGCCTGGAGTTGGGGGACAAAGCCCTACGAGCAGTACTTC. The full variable domain, in which reference TRBV30 and TRBJ2-7 provide the parts outside the CDR3, is SQTIHQWPATLVQPVGSPLSLECTVEGTSNPNLYWYRQAAGRGLQLLFYSVGIGQISSEVPQNLSASRPQDRQFILSSKKLLLSDSGFYLCAWSWGTKPYEQYFGPGTRLTVT.

The V and J genes are TRBV6-6 and TRBJ1-3; D may be TRBD1 (6 bases). V lost 0 bases and J lost 2, with 11 bases in between. Germline loops: CDR1 MNHNY, CDR2 SVGAGI (reference sequence). There are 16 residues in the CDR3. The CDR3: CASSYSPRGAGNTIYF. The CDR3 bases are TGTGCCAGCAGTTACTCCCCCAGGGGAGCTGGAAACACCATATATTTT.

This clone was counted between two and nine times. This chain connects TRBV2 to TRBJ1-6; 8 bases are a match to TRBD1. Germline lookup yields CDR1 SNHLY and CDR2 FYNNEI. CDR3 size: 13 residues. The V and J ends lost 11 bases and 8 bases, in that order; junction bases with no gene match: 8. In DNA, the CDR3 is TGTGCCGGTCGGACAGGGCGAGATTCACCCCTCCACTTT. It specifies CAGRTGRDSPLHF.

The chain uses TRBV18 and TRBJ1-1, with 7 bases that match TRBD1. The CDR3 length is 16 residues. Germline CDR1 reads KGHSH; CDR2 reads LQKENI. Losses at the gene ends were 3 bases for V and 0 bases for J; bases not matched to a gene: 7. The CDR3 DNA follows: TGTGCCAGCTCACCCGGAGGGACAGCCATGAACACTGAAGCTTTCTTT. It encodes CASSPGGTAMNTEAFF.

The rearrangement uses TRBV28 and TRBJ1-1; possibly TRBD1 for D (5 bases). V was cut by 2 bases and J by 0 bases, with 7 bases left in between. Germline assignment: CDR1 MDHEN and CDR2 SYDVKM. This CDR3 is 14 amino acids long. The CDR3 DNA reads TGTGCCAGCAGTTTAGACAGCATGAACACTGAAGCTTTCTTT. Translation: CASSLDSMNTEAFF.

V is TRBV5-4 and J is TRBJ2-7, with 8 nucleotides matching TRBD2. Germline lookup yields CDR1 SGHNT and CDR2 YYREEE (reference sequence). V was pared by 1 base and J by 6 bases, with 0 bases of the junction left unmatched. The CDR3 spans 12 residues. In DNA form, the CDR3 reads TGTGCCAGCAGCTTGCGGGAGGGCGAGCAGTACTTC. It encodes CASSLREGEQYF.

The chain joins TRBV15 to TRBJ1-5; a possible D gene is TRBD1 (6 bases). The V end was cut by 4 bases, the J end by 2 bases, with 12 bases between. In germline, CDR1 is LNHNV, CDR2 YYDKDF (reference sequence). The CDR3 runs 15 residues. Here the CDR3 reads CATSIQGAGNQPQHF. The CDR3 DNA reads as TGTGCCACCAGCATACAGGGAGCGGGCAATCAGCCCCAGCATTTT.

The chain recombines TRBV7-2 with TRBJ2-5; the D gene is possibly TRBD1 (5 bases). Between the trimmed V and J ends, which lost 1 base and 5 bases, there was a span of 8 bases. CDR3 length: 13 amino acids. Germline V gives CDR1 SGHTA, CDR2 FQGNSA. The CDR3 protein is CASSLGGWETQYF. The CDR3 bases are TGTGCCAGCAGCTTAGGGGGCTGGGAGACCCAGTACTTC.

The rearrangement links TRBV24-1 to TRBJ1-1; D remains ambiguous. Trimming cost V 9 bases and J 2 bases, with 12 bases left between them. The germline gives CDR1 KGHDR, CDR2 SFDVKD. This CDR3 region has 13 residues. CDR3 coding DNA: TGTGCCACCCGCCCTACAGATAACACTGAAGCTTTCTTT. As protein: CATRPTDNTEAFF.

This chain links TRBV5-6 with TRBJ2-1; D is perhaps TRBD1 (5 bases). The CDR3 length is 13 residues. V was cut by 2 bases and J by 6 bases, with 9 bases left in between. The germline V gene has CDR1 SGHDT and CDR2 YYEEEE. The CDR3 bases are TGTGCCAGCAGCTTTGGCAGGGTCAATGAGCAGTTCTTC. It encodes CASSFGRVNEQFF.

The chain uses TRBV18 and TRBJ2-7; possible D gene TRBD2, 5 bases. The CDR3 totals 13 residues. V was clipped by 1 base and J by 6 bases, with 10 bases between them. Germline V CDR1 and CDR2: KGHSH, LQKENI. CDR3 in DNA: TGTGCCAGCTCACCACAAGAGGGCGCCGAGCAGTACTTC. It encodes CASSPQEGAEQYF. The full variable domain, rest sourced from reference TRBV18 and TRBJ2-7, is NAGVMQNPRHLVRRRGQEARLRCSPMKGHSHVYWYRQLPEEGLKFMVYLQKENIIDESGMPKERFSAEFPKEGPSILRIQQVVRGDSAAYFCASSPQEGAEQYFGPGTRLTVT.

The genes are TRBV7-9 and TRBJ1-5; D call uncertain. There are 14 residues in the CDR3. Germline V gene data show CDR1 as SEHNR and CDR2 as FQNEAQ (reference sequence). V gave up 4 bases and J gave up 5 bases, with 12 bases separating them. CDR3: CASSSTFLDQPQHF. In DNA, the CDR3 is TGTGCCAGCAGCTCGACTTTCCTTGATCAGCCCCAGCATTTT. The full variable domain, with the rest looked up from reference TRBV7-9 and TRBJ1-5, is DTGVSQNPRHKITKRGQNVTFRCDPISEHNRLYWYRQTLGQGPEFLTYFQNEAQLEKSRLLSDRFSAERPKGSFSTLEIQRTEQGDSAMYLCASSSTFLDQPQHFGDGTRLSIL.

The chain employs TRBV29-1 and TRBJ2-7; 13 bases are a match to TRBD2. The CDR3 has 14 residues. The V segment lost 7 bases and the J segment 5 bases; nucleotides outside the gene matches: 8. Germline CDR1 SQVTM, CDR2 ANQGSEA. The DNA of the CDR3 is TGCAGCGCAGGGACCGGGACTAGCGGGAACGAGCAGTACTTC. Protein: CSAGTGTSGNEQYF.